This T cell receptor (beta chain) was recovered during a study of identical twins (dated by TCRdb to the mid-2010s). General notes on the study: To test whether fetal clonotypes persist, the study used deep sequencing on TCR alpha and beta repertoires from monozygotic twins, unrelated adults of various ages, and cord blood. To rule out contamination, the twin experiments were replicated at different times with different library preparation protocols. What the authors observed across the whole study: Conclusions relied on cross-sectional statistical analysis, since the same donors could not be followed over many years. Excess twin sharing in beta out-of-frame sequences was weaker because fewer shared sequences lowered the signal-to-noise ratio. Out-of-frame TCR alpha sharing in monozygotic twins was systematically underestimated by recombination models, whereas sharing between unrelated individuals was in agreement with the recombination models. Fewer insertions were carried by abundant cord blood beta clonotypes, a similar but weaker trend appeared in young adult naive repertoires, and no such trend appeared in memory repertoires. Zero-insertion analyses could be partly confounded by invariant T cells such as MAIT and iNKT, although diverse VJ usage argued against such confounding for most clonotypes. Compared with coincidental sharing between unrelated individuals, an excess of low generation-probability sequences was observed among out-of-frame TCR alpha sequences shared between twins.

Trimming takes 5 bases off V and 2 bases off J; junction bases not matched to a gene: 10. CDR1 and CDR2, looked up from the germline V gene (reference sequence), are MNHEY and SMNVEV. Measured from the cysteine to the phenylalanine, the CDR3 is 16 residues long. Only CDR3 DNA is held: 48 bases, read in frame from base 1. Libraries were made using 5' RACE. These reads were obtained on an Illumina HiSeq 2000. Template switching introduced a universal primer binding site; the final cDNA contained a unique molecular identifier, enabling accurate counting of TCR cDNA molecules. Specific primers in the conserved constant-segment region were used to synthesize first-strand cDNA for TCR alpha and beta chains. To control for contamination, every cDNA library carried two barcodes: a SMART-Mk sample barcode plus Illumina barcodes. TruSeq adapter sequences and Illumina sample barcodes were added in two successive PCR steps. Sequencing of the TCR alpha and beta cDNA libraries was done on the Illumina HiSeq platform using custom primers. The paper's processing steps were these. MiGEC was used to process raw reads and extract unique molecular identifiers, and MiXCR was used to find CDR3 positions. For each individual, recombination models were inferred using an EM algorithm with the repgenHMM and IGoR tools. The tcR package in R was used for shared clonotype analysis, with sharing normalized by the product of cloneset sizes. To study raw recombination without the effects of thymic and clonal selection, out-of-frame nonproductive sequences were analyzed. Through fastp at Q25 and MiXCR, TCRdb rebuilt clones from the public reads, retaining in-frame beta chains. Identical CDR3 proteins give one entry, which carries the most common genes and DNA. These V and J calls originate from TCRdb's pipeline instead of the authors' own analysis. The sample table shows some 760,000 distinct CDR3 sequences, and 18% are seen once. The leading ten clones occupy around 13% of the sample.

This clonotype was seen at least ten times. Its antigen is unknown. Per-base qualities were not stored, and no clone one base away is much larger. Only healthy Caucasian donors were included. Three pairs of female monozygotic twins, all aged about 18 to 29 years, made up the twin cohort. Peripheral blood mononuclear cells were used as the source from which RNA for TCR libraries was isolated. These records were also assigned to another study, of T cells expressing NK-cell markers. Per the second study: Seven or eight donors provided sorted CD3+CD56+NKG2C+, CD3+CD56+NKG2C- and CD3+CD56-NKG2C+ T-cell subsets, whose TCR beta-chain repertoires were profiled. Among the eight sequenced donors, seven were HCMV-seropositive and one was HCMV-seronegative. In several experiments an anti-gammadeltaTCR antibody was added to restrict sorting to alphabetaTCR-expressing T cells. In roughly six donors, the dominant CD3+CD56+NKG2C+ clonotypes ranked among the top 10 CD8+ clonotypes, making up 1.0-7.0% of CD8+ T cells. Those dominant clonotypes were again the most abundant among CD3+CD56-NKG2C+ cells in a few donors, at about 25-65%. It remained unclear whether the expanded NKG2C-expressing T cell clones were specific for HCMV antigens. Randomly selected healthy volunteers, three men and five women, were used as the eight sequenced donors. A commercial ELISA kit detecting HCMV-specific IgG in serum was used to determine HCMV serostatus. For about 6 donors, unsorted PBMC were also used to sequence bulk peripheral blood T-cell repertoires. MIGEC was used to demultiplex reads and group the reads by UMI, and MiTCR was used to assemble and quantify clonotypes. To exclude erroneous sequences, only TCR cDNA sequences supported by at least two reads were retained. The tcR package was used for downstream repertoire analysis, and clonotypes were matched across fractions by CDR3 nucleotide sequence plus V segment. VDJmatch was used to annotate antigen specificity against VDJdb, with one amino acid substitution in CDR3 allowed.

The sequence came from a woman younger than 30 in good health. The rearranged chain carries TRBV27 and TRBJ2-7; TRBD1 agrees with 9 junctional bases. Sequenced: PBMCs. The nucleotide sequence is TGTGCCAGCAGTCCTTTCGGGACAGGGACCACCTACGAGCAGTACTTC. This translates into CASSPFGTGTTYEQYF.